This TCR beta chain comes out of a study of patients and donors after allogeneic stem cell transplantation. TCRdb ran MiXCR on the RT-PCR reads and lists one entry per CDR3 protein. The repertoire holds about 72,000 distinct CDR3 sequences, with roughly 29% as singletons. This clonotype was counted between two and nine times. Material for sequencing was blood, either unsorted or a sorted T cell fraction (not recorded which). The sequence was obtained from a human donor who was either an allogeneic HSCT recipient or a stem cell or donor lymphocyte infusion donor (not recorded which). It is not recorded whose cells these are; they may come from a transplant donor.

CDR3 in DNA: TGTGCCATCAGTAAACGCGGCGCGGGAGCGGGACAGTCCTACGAGCAGTACTTC. It translates to CAISKRGAGAGQSYEQYF. This chain connects TRBV10-3 to TRBJ2-7, with D perhaps matching TRBD1 or TRBD2 (7 bases each). V lost 5 bases, J lost 1 base, and 24 bases lay in between. This CDR3 spans 18 amino acids. The germline CDR1 and CDR2 sequences are ENHRY and SYGVKD.